This T cell receptor beta chain derives from a study of blood T cell repertoires in COVID-19. Study summary: PBMCs, B-cell-depleted T cells, or T cells were the source of the cDNA or gDNA that made up the material.

Assay used: immunoSEQ multiplex PCR; TCRdb lists only in-frame clones, some missing. The sample lists around 280,000 clones; about 85% were seen once. Germline CDR1 is MNHEY and CDR2 is SMNVEV (reference sequence). V was pared by 6 bases and J by 8 bases, with 12 bases of the junction left unmatched. This CDR3 is built from 16 residues. The material sequenced was peripheral blood. The chain recombines TRBV27 with TRBJ2-1; 11 bases align to TRBD1. The sequence was obtained from a woman in her 50s with active or convalescent COVID-19. CDR3 amino acids: CASSYRGTGGDDEQFF. CDR3 sequence (DNA): TGTGCCAGCAGCTACCGGGGGACAGGGGGGGACGATGAGCAGTTCTTC.